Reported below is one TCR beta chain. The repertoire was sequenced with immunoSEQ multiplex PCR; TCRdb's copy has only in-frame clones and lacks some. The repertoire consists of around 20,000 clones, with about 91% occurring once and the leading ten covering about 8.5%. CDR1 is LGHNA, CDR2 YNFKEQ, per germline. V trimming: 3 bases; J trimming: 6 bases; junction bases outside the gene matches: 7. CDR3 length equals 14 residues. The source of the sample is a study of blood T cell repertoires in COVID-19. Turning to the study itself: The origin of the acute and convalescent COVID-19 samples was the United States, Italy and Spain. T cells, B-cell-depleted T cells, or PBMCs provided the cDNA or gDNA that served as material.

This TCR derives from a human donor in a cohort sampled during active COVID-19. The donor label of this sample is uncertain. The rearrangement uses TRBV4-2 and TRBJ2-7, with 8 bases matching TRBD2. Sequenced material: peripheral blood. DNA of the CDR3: TGTGCCAGCAGCCAGGGACCGGCGGGAGGCGAGCAGTACTTC. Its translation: CASSQGPAGGEQYF.